A single sample is the source of the 24 T cell receptor beta chains below, sequenced in a study of blood T cell repertoires in COVID-19. Measured with immunoSEQ multiplex PCR; TCRdb has only the in-frame clones, and not every one. This table has 400,000 to 450,000 clones, approximately 90% appearing once. The sample consisted of peripheral blood. The receptors stem from a woman under 40 with active or convalescent COVID-19.

This clone came up once. The rearrangement joins TRBV7-9 to TRBJ2-3, with TRBD2 matching 9 bases. This CDR3 is 15 amino acids long. J was trimmed by 3 bases and V by 5 bases; bases with no gene match: 6. Germline V CDR1 and CDR2: SEHNR, FQNEAQ (reference sequence). The CDR3 reads CASSVSGRETDTQYF. The CDR3 DNA sequence: TGTGCCAGCAGCGTTAGCGGGAGAGAGACAGATACGCAGTATTTT.

The J gene is TRBJ1-5, the V gene TRBV19; 8 nucleotides align to TRBD1. CDR1 is LNHDA, CDR2 SQIVND, per germline (reference sequence). The length of the CDR3 is 16 residues. Trimming at V came to 3 bases and at J to 5 bases, leaving 9 bases not matched to a gene. CDR3 DNA: TGTGCCAGTAGTATTCGGCAGGGGGCGAGGGATCAGCCCCAGCATTTT. This translates into CASSIRQGARDQPQHF.

This clone was seen only once. The chain links TRBV20-1 to TRBJ2-6; 10 bases fit TRBD1. Germline lookup yields CDR1 DFQATT and CDR2 SNEGSKA (reference sequence). The CDR3 has 16 residues. V was pared by 3 bases and J by 1 base, with 3 bases of the junction left unmatched. The CDR3 bases are TGCAGTGCTAGTCCGGGACAGGGGTCTGGGGCCAACGTCCTGACTTTC. Translated, it gives CSASPGQGSGANVLTF.

The chain employs TRBV2 and TRBJ1-2, with D perhaps TRBD1 (5 bases). The CDR3 runs to 14 residues. V was shortened by 6 bases and J by 7 bases, with 18 bases between the two germline ends. Germline assignment: CDR1 SNHLY and CDR2 FYNNEI. CDR3 sequence reads: CASSLTAGVGGYTF. CDR3 DNA: TGTGCCAGCAGCCTGACAGCGGGGGTTGGTGGCTACACCTTC.

The chain uses TRBV6-2 or TRBV6-3 and TRBJ2-2, with a tentative D call TRBD2 (5 bases). Germline values: CDR1 MNHEY, CDR2 SVGEGT. The V end was cut by 2 bases, the J end by 0 bases, with 7 bases between. CDR3 length: 15 residues. CDR3 coding DNA: TGTGCCAGCAGTTACACTAGTTCGAACACCGGGGAGCTGTTTTTT. Its translation is CASSYTSSNTGELFF.

Comments on this clone: The sample contains more than one DNA sequence encoding this CDR3. V is TRBV20-1 and J is TRBJ1-1; D gene unclear. Germline CDR1 DFQATT, CDR2 SNEGSKA (reference sequence). The CDR3 runs 11 residues. Trimming took off 4 bases at V and 1 base at J, with 4 bases between the two ends. The CDR3 nucleotides read TGCAGTGCTACAGGGAACACTGAAGCTTTCTTT. The encoded protein is CSATGNTEAFF.

This chain links TRBV10-3 with TRBJ2-3; TRBD2 agrees at 8 bases. With 3 bases clipped from V and 5 bases from J, the junction kept 10 bases outside the gene matches. This CDR3 region has 16 residues. The germline gives CDR1 ENHRY, CDR2 SYGVKD. The CDR3 loop is CAISEDGGASEDTQYF. Written as DNA, the CDR3 is TGTGCCATCAGTGAAGACGGGGGGGCGTCAGAAGATACGCAGTATTTT.

The CDR3 is CSVGGRREDIYNEQFF. CDR3 bases: TGCAGCGTTGGTGGGCGGCGGGAGGACATCTACAATGAGCAGTTCTTC. The chain links TRBV29-1 to TRBJ2-1; TRBD2 aligns across 8 bases. V lost 4 bases to trimming and J lost 3 bases; unmatched junction nucleotides: 11. CDR1 and CDR2 from the germline V gene are SQVTM and ANQGSEA. This CDR3 is built from 16 residues.

The chain is built from TRBV6-6 and TRBJ1-1; TRBD1 aligns across 9 bases. V lost 10 bases to trimming and J lost 7 bases; unmatched junction nucleotides: 10. This CDR3 region has 13 residues. The germline gives CDR1 MNHNY, CDR2 SVGAGI (reference sequence). The CDR3 sequence is CATDNRGRGEAFF. The CDR3 DNA reads TGTGCCACAGACAACAGGGGGCGAGGTGAAGCTTTCTTT.

The gene calls are TRBV10-3 and TRBJ1-1, with a possible D match to TRBD1 (6 bases). Between the trimmed V and J ends, which lost 0 bases and 0 bases, there was a span of 20 bases. CDR3 length: 19 residues. Germline assignment: CDR1 ENHRY and CDR2 SYGVKD. CDR3 coding DNA: TGTGCCATCAGTGAGTCTTCATCAGGGGCACCAAGCTTGAACACTGAAGCTTTCTTT. This encodes CAISESSSGAPSLNTEAFF.

The chain carries TRBV19 and TRBJ2-1; TRBD2 is a possible D gene (5 bases). V was shortened by 5 bases and J by 7 bases, with 12 bases between the two germline ends. CDR1 and CDR2 (germline): LNHDA, SQIVND (reference sequence). This CDR3 is 13 amino acids long. For the CDR3, the DNA is TGTGCCAGTAGTCCATGGACTGGGAATGAGCAGTTCTTC. It encodes CASSPWTGNEQFF. The full variable domain, its missing parts supplied by reference TRBV19 and TRBJ2-1, is DGGITQSPKYLFRKEGQNVTLSCEQNLNHDAMYWYRQDPGQGLRLIYYSQIVNDFQKGDIAEGYSVSREKKESFPLTVTSAQKNPTAFYLCASSPWTGNEQFFGPGTRLTVL.

Details on this clone: In the same sample, other DNA sequences code for this CDR3. The chain employs TRBV7-9 and TRBJ1-1; D unclear. The CDR3 runs to 13 residues. Trimming removed 1 base at V and 5 bases at J, with 8 bases between. CDR1 and CDR2 (germline): SEHNR, FQNEAQ (reference sequence). CDR3 residues: CASSLGTGTEAFF. CDR3 sequence (DNA): TGTGCCAGCAGCTTAGGGACGGGGACTGAAGCTTTCTTT.

The V gene is TRBV5-8, the J gene TRBJ1-5, with D possibly matching TRBD1 (5 bases). The CDR3 is 16 residues long. V shed 2 bases and J shed 7 bases, with 19 bases lying between them. Germline loops: CDR1 SGHTS, CDR2 YDEGEE. In DNA, the CDR3 is TGTGCCAGCAGCTTAATGTTGGGAGGGGCAAGGCAGCCCCAGCATTTT. Amino acid sequence: CASSLMLGGARQPQHF.

The rearrangement links TRBV7-6 to TRBJ2-3; D is uncertain. V lost 2 bases to trimming and J lost 0 bases, with 3 bases between them. The CDR3 contains 13 residues. Germline CDR1 is SGHVS and CDR2 is FNYEAQ. As DNA, the CDR3 is TGTGCCAGCAGCTTACTTAGCACAGATACGCAGTATTTT. Its protein product is CASSLLSTDTQYF.

This sequence joins TRBV18 and TRBJ1-1, with D unclear. Germline V lookup: CDR1 KGHSH, CDR2 LQKENI. With 4 bases removed from V and 1 base from J, the gap between germline ends came to 7 bases. The CDR3 consists of 13 residues. DNA of the CDR3: TGTGCCAGCTCACAAACAGCGAACACTGAAGCTTTCTTT. Its translation: CASSQTANTEAFF.

The rearrangement uses TRBV6-5 and TRBJ2-4; D is perhaps TRBD2 (6 bases). Looked up from germline, CDR1 is MNHEY and CDR2 is SVGAGI. V lost 2 bases, J lost 1 base, and 9 bases lay in between. The CDR3 is 15 residues long. CDR3 protein: CASSYGGFAKNIQYF. CDR3 DNA sequence: TGTGCCAGCAGTTACGGGGGGTTTGCCAAAAACATTCAGTACTTC.

The V and J genes are TRBV2 and TRBJ2-6; 7 bases match TRBD2. The CDR3 runs 15 residues. V trimming: 10 bases; J trimming: 2 bases; junction bases outside the gene matches: 8. Germline CDR1 SNHLY, CDR2 FYNNEI. CDR3 in amino acids: CATPRTRAGANVLTF. The CDR3 DNA reads TGTGCCACTCCCCGGACTAGGGCTGGGGCCAACGTCCTGACTTTC.

CDR3 protein: CASSERRSVNSGKNTEAFF. CDR3 DNA: TGCGCCAGCAGTGAGAGGAGATCGGTGAACAGCGGAAAAAACACTGAAGCTTTCTTT. J is TRBJ1-1 and V is TRBV10-1; no reliable D call. This CDR3 spans 19 amino acids. Trimming left V 2 bases short and J 2 bases short, with 24 bases between. CDR1 and CDR2 from the germline V gene are WNHNN and SYGVQD (reference sequence).

This clone was seen only a few times. The CDR3 region has the DNA TGTGCCAGCAGCTTAATCAGTGGAGGCACTGAAGCTTTCTTT. Its translation: CASSLISGGTEAFF. The gene calls are TRBV7-2 and TRBJ1-1, with no clear D. The CDR3 contains 14 residues. The ends were cut back, 2 bases at V and 4 bases at J, with 11 bases in the middle. Germline values: CDR1 SGHTA, CDR2 FQGNSA.

This clone has just a few counts. The chain carries TRBV5-1 and TRBJ2-7; 8 nucleotides agree with TRBD2. Trimming cost V 1 base and J 0 bases; bases outside gene matches: 18. Germline V gene sequence: CDR1 SGHRS, CDR2 YFSETQ. The CDR3 covers 20 residues. The CDR3 nucleotides are TGCGCCAGCAGCTTGCGTGGTCGGGAGGGCCTCGCCCAAGGCTCCTACGAGCAGTACTTC. As protein: CASSLRGREGLAQGSYEQYF.

The V and J genes are TRBV7-8 and TRBJ2-5; D is ambiguous. The CDR3 length is 14 residues. V was shortened by 2 bases and J by 1 base, with 8 bases between the two germline ends. The V gene's germline CDR1 is SGHVS and CDR2 FQNEAQ. The CDR3 sequence: CASSLSNSQETQYF. CDR3 coding DNA: TGTGCCAGCAGCTTATCTAATTCCCAAGAGACCCAGTACTTC. The complete variable domain, with remaining parts taken from reference TRBV7-8 and TRBJ2-5, reads GAGVSQSPRYKVAKRGQDVALRCDPISGHVSLFWYQQALGQGPEFLTYFQNEAQLDKSGLPSDRFFAERPEGSVSTLKIQRTQQEDSAVYLCASSLSNSQETQYFGPGTRLLVL.

This clone was counted between two and nine times. This chain connects TRBV4-2 to TRBJ2-3; the D is unclear. CDR1 is LGHNA and CDR2 is YNFKEQ in the germline V gene. This CDR3 comprises 15 residues. Trimming shortened V by 1 base and J by 2 bases, and 10 bases separated the two germline ends. In DNA, the CDR3 is TGTGCCAGCAGCCAAGCCGAGCGAGACACAGATACGCAGTATTTT. It codes for CASSQAERDTDTQYF.

This clone was recorded a few times. V gene TRBV7-2 combines with J gene TRBJ2-7; 11 positions agree with TRBD1. The CDR3 length is 16 residues. Per the germline V gene, CDR1 is SGHTA and CDR2 is FQGNSA. Trimming cost V 5 bases and J 2 bases; bases outside gene matches: 8. CDR3 bases: TGTGCCAGCAGCCTAGGTAGGGACAGGGGGGCCTACGAGCAGTACTTC. Amino acid sequence: CASSLGRDRGAYEQYF.

The V call is TRBV2, the J call TRBJ2-7, with D possibly being TRBD2 (5 bases). Between the trimmed V and J ends, which lost 11 bases and 0 bases, there was a span of 8 bases. The germline CDR1 and CDR2 sequences are SNHLY and FYNNEI. The CDR3 sequence is 11 residues long. In nucleotides, the CDR3 is TGTGCCGGCCGGGACTCCTACGAGCAGTACTTC. This codes for CAGRDSYEQYF.